One sample yielded the 24 T cell receptor beta chains listed below, sequenced in a study of T cell responses to AZD1222 COVID-19 vaccine. The assay was immunoSEQ multiplex PCR, and TCRdb's table has in-frame clones only and misses some. Of about 130,000 clones in the sample, around 90% were seen once. Sample: peripheral blood, taken on day 0 of MenACWY control vaccination. These receptors were collected from an adult in good health.

The gene calls are TRBV4-1 and TRBJ2-2; the D is unclear. This CDR3 has 12 residues. The germline V and J ends were trimmed by 2 bases and 7 bases, with 5 bases remaining between them. The germline V gene encodes CDR1 MGHRA and CDR2 YSYEKL. CDR3 in DNA: TGCGCCAGCAGCCAACGCGGCGGGGAGCTGTTTTTT. As protein: CASSQRGGELFF.

V usage is TRBV28 and J usage is TRBJ2-7, with D tentatively TRBD1 or TRBD2 (5 bases each). The germline gives CDR1 MDHEN, CDR2 SYDVKM. The CDR3 extends over 13 amino acids. V lost 6 bases and J lost 8, with 17 bases in between. The CDR3 reads CASSPGAPSKQYF. The CDR3 DNA is TGTGCCAGCAGCCCCGGGGCCCCCTCGAAGCAGTACTTC.

J is TRBJ2-1 and V is TRBV5-8; the match to TRBD2 covers 13 bases. CDR3 size: 17 residues. J gave up 7 bases and V 5 bases, and 12 bases lay outside the gene matches. CDR1 and CDR2 (germline): SGHTS, YDEGEE. The CDR3 DNA is TGTGCCAGCAGACCAGGACTAGCGGGGGCCGCTGGGAATGAGCAGTTCTTC. Translated: CASRPGLAGAAGNEQFF.

This clone is a singleton in its sample. This rearrangement joins TRBV4-1 to TRBJ2-1; D is ambiguous. Germline CDR1 and CDR2: MGHRA and YSYEKL. The CDR3 contains 16 residues. Trimming cost V 0 bases and J 0 bases, with 9 bases left between them. CDR3: CASSQDRASSYNEQFF. CDR3 in DNA: TGCGCCAGCAGCCAAGATAGGGCTAGCTCCTACAATGAGCAGTTCTTC.

J is TRBJ2-1 and V is TRBV10-3; D not resolved. The CDR3 contains 15 residues. Trimming stripped 10 bases from V and 4 bases from J, with 20 bases between. Germline V gene lookup returns CDR1 ENHRY and CDR2 SYGVKD. CDR3 DNA sequence: TGTGCCACTAATGACCCGGGTGCCCCTTACAATGAGCAGTTCTTC. Translated, it gives CATNDPGAPYNEQFF.

The V and J genes are TRBV4-3 and TRBJ2-5; TRBD2 agrees at 9 bases. With 1 base clipped from V and 5 bases from J, the junction kept 11 bases outside the gene matches. The CDR3 has 17 amino acids. The germline V gene has CDR1 LGHNA and CDR2 YSLEER. CDR3 residues: CASSQGILRGGMETQYF. CDR3 nucleotide sequence: TGCGCCAGCAGCCAAGGGATTTTGCGGGGGGGCATGGAGACCCAGTACTTC.

The chain employs TRBV4-3 and TRBJ2-2; D perhaps matches TRBD2 (5 bases). The V gene lost 3 bases and the J gene lost 7 bases, with 12 bases spanning the gap. The CDR3 is 14 residues long. Looked up from germline, CDR1 is LGHNA and CDR2 is YSLEER. The CDR3 sequence is CASSQELEGGELFF. In DNA form, the CDR3 reads TGCGCCAGCAGCCAGGAGCTAGAGGGCGGGGAGCTGTTTTTT.

The chain recombines TRBV4-2 with TRBJ2-1; 9 bases map to TRBD2. V lost 0 bases and J lost 5; bases outside the gene matches: 8. Germline CDR1 is LGHNA and CDR2 is YNFKEQ. The CDR3 consists of 17 residues. CDR3 protein: CASSQDWPSGIHNEQFF. The CDR3 region has the DNA TGTGCCAGCAGCCAAGATTGGCCTAGCGGGATCCACAATGAGCAGTTCTTC.

V gene TRBV28 combines with J gene TRBJ1-5, with 8 bases aligning to TRBD1. V lost 5 bases and J lost 0; bases outside the gene matches: 12. Germline CDR1 is MDHEN and CDR2 is SYDVKM. The CDR3 sequence is 18 residues long. The CDR3: CASSMTGEGVYSNQPQHF. DNA of the CDR3: TGTGCCAGCAGTATGACAGGGGAGGGGGTCTATAGCAATCAGCCCCAGCATTTT. The full variable domain, rest sourced from reference TRBV28 and TRBJ1-5, is DVKVTQSSRYLVKRTGEKVFLECVQDMDHENMFWYRQDPGLGLRLIYFSYDVKMKEKGDIPEGYSVSREKKERFSLILESASTNQTSMYLCASSMTGEGVYSNQPQHFGDGTRLSIL.

The chain recombines TRBV9 with TRBJ2-1; possible D gene TRBD1, 5 bases. The CDR3 totals 13 residues. CDR1 and CDR2 (germline): SGDLS, YYNGEE. With 1 base removed from V and 7 bases from J, the gap between germline ends came to 9 bases. CDR3 DNA sequence: TGTGCCAGCAGCGTAACAGGATCAAATGAGCAGTTCTTC. It codes for CASSVTGSNEQFF.

The rearrangement joins TRBV7-2 to TRBJ1-1, with D unresolved. V was pared by 2 bases and J by 2 bases, with 12 bases between. Germline CDR1 is SGHTA and CDR2 is FQGNSA. This CDR3 spans 15 amino acids. The CDR3 reads CASSLFIGLNTEAFF. CDR3 coding DNA: TGTGCCAGCAGCTTATTTATTGGATTAAACACTGAAGCTTTCTTT.

This chain uses TRBV6-6 with TRBJ2-1; 8 nucleotides align to TRBD2. Germline V gives CDR1 MNHNY, CDR2 SVGAGI (reference sequence). The CDR3 loop spans 17 amino acids. V lost 5 bases to trimming and J lost 2 bases; unmatched junction nucleotides: 11. CDR3 amino acids: CASSPPREGGPYNEQFF. The CDR3 nucleotides are TGTGCCAGCAGTCCCCCCCGGGAGGGGGGTCCCTACAATGAGCAGTTCTTC.

The chain combines TRBV5-1 with TRBJ2-7; TRBD2 matches at 9 bases. CDR3 length equals 18 residues. V lost 0 bases, J lost 4 bases, and 14 bases stayed unmatched. Per the germline V gene, CDR1 is SGHRS and CDR2 is YFSETQ. This CDR3 is CASSLASSGRKTLYEQYF. CDR3 coding DNA: TGCGCCAGCAGCTTGGCGAGTAGCGGGAGAAAAACCTTGTACGAGCAGTACTTC.

In this sample, this clone turned up once. The genes are TRBV28 and TRBJ1-1, with 8 bases identical to TRBD1. Germline trimming cut 6 bases from V and 5 bases from J; bases unmatched to any gene: 11. The CDR3 totals 15 residues. CDR1 is MDHEN and CDR2 is SYDVKM in the germline V gene. DNA of the CDR3: TGTGCCAGCAGCTCACTTACAGGGGGAAGTACTGAAGCTTTCTTT. Its translation is CASSSLTGGSTEAFF.

The rearrangement uses TRBV7-9 and TRBJ2-7; D could derive from TRBD1 or TRBD2 (5 bases each). The V and J ends lost 6 bases and 7 bases respectively, with 13 bases between them. The CDR3 consists of 12 residues. CDR1 is SEHNR, CDR2 FQNEAQ, per germline (reference sequence). CDR3 loop: CASRGTPGEQYF. The CDR3 DNA reads TGTGCCAGCAGGGGGACCCCAGGGGAGCAGTACTTC.

The CDR3 bases are TGTGCCAGCAGTTACACCTCCGGCTCACCCCTCCACTTT. This encodes CASSYTSGSPLHF. The V call is TRBV6-2 or TRBV6-3, the J call TRBJ1-6; D ambiguous. V was clipped by 2 bases and J by 10 bases, with 9 bases between them. Germline V lookup: CDR1 MNHEY, CDR2 SVGEGT. The CDR3 extends over 13 amino acids.

The chain is built from TRBV7-8 and TRBJ2-2, with D perhaps being TRBD1 or TRBD2 (6 bases each). Germline lookup yields CDR1 SGHVS and CDR2 FQNEAQ. This CDR3 comprises 15 residues. V was shortened by 4 bases and J by 7 bases, with 16 bases between the two germline ends. CDR3 coding DNA: TGTGCCAGCAGCTCCATCCCGGGGGCCGACGGGGAGCTGTTTTTT. Translation gives CASSSIPGADGELFF.

This chain links TRBV5-1 with TRBJ1-4; D perhaps matches TRBD1 (5 bases). This CDR3 has 13 residues. V lost 4 bases to trimming and J lost 7 bases, with 11 bases between them. The germline CDR1 and CDR2 sequences are SGHRS and YFSETQ. CDR3 bases: TGCGCCAGCAGCCCAACAGGTAGTGAAAAACTGTTTTTT. It codes for CASSPTGSEKLFF.

The V and J genes are TRBV6-1 and TRBJ1-5; D gene uncertain. The CDR3 spans 15 residues. Looked up from germline, CDR1 is MNHNS and CDR2 is SASEGT. With 0 bases removed from V and 1 base from J, the gap between germline ends came to 7 bases. CDR3: CASSEAAGSNQPQHF. Here the CDR3 DNA reads TGTGCCAGCAGTGAAGCTGCGGGGAGCAATCAGCCCCAGCATTTT.

This clone was counted a few times. The rearrangement links TRBV7-6 to TRBJ1-6; TRBD1 aligns across 10 bases. From germline, CDR1 is SGHVS and CDR2 FNYEAQ. Trimming cost V 2 bases and J 7 bases; bases outside gene matches: 5. CDR3 length equals 16 residues. CDR3 amino acids: CASSLRRTGGNSPLHF. CDR3 nucleotide sequence: TGTGCCAGCAGCTTAAGAAGGACAGGGGGGAATTCACCCCTCCACTTT. Full variable domain (remainder filled in from reference TRBV7-6 and TRBJ1-6): GAGVSQSPRYKVTKRGQDVALRCDPISGHVSLYWYRQALGQGPEFLTYFNYEAQQDKSGLPNDRFSAERPEGSISTLTIQRTEQRDSAMYRCASSLRRTGGNSPLHFGNGTRLTVT.

The CDR3 sequence is CASSLDFGRDHTEAFF. In DNA, the CDR3 is TGTGCCAGCAGCTTGGATTTTGGCAGGGACCACACTGAAGCTTTCTTT. The V and J genes are TRBV5-8 and TRBJ1-1; maybe TRBD1 (5 bases). V lost 0 bases and J lost 3, with 15 bases in between. This CDR3 has 16 residues. Germline CDR1 and CDR2: SGHTS and YDEGEE. Full variable domain (rest looked up from reference TRBV5-8 and TRBJ1-1): EAGVTQSPTHLIKTRGQQATLRCSPISGHTSVYWYQQALGLGLQFLLWYDEGEERNRGNFPPRFSGRQFPNYSSELNVNALELEDSALYLCASSLDFGRDHTEAFFGQGTRLTVV.

This chain uses TRBV5-6 with TRBJ1-2; D is possibly TRBD1 (5 bases). The CDR3 totals 14 residues. V lost 4 bases and J lost 2, with 12 bases in between. Germline CDR1 is SGHDT and CDR2 is YYEEEE. As DNA, the CDR3 is TGTGCCAGCAGCCCACCCCGACAGAACTATGGCTACACCTTC. This gives the protein CASSPPRQNYGYTF.

This clone came up once. The chain carries TRBV3-1 (or the pseudogene TRBV3-2) and TRBJ2-5, with TRBD2 as a possible D gene (6 bases). V lost 0 bases to trimming and J lost 1 base, with 9 bases between them. CDR3 length equals 15 residues. The germline gives CDR1 LGHDT, CDR2 YNNKEL (reference sequence). Here the CDR3 DNA reads TGTGCCAGCAGCCAAGAAAGGAGGGTCCAAGAGACCCAGTACTTC. Protein sequence: CASSQERRVQETQYF.

This clone is medium-sized. This rearrangement joins TRBV4-2 to TRBJ1-2; perhaps TRBD1 as D (5 bases). The V and J ends lost 0 bases and 0 bases respectively, with 14 bases between them. This CDR3 comprises 17 residues. In germline, CDR1 is LGHNA, CDR2 YNFKEQ. The CDR3 DNA is TGTGCCAGCAGCCAAGATCCAGGGCCTCTTGCTAACTATGGCTACACCTTC. This translates into CASSQDPGPLANYGYTF.